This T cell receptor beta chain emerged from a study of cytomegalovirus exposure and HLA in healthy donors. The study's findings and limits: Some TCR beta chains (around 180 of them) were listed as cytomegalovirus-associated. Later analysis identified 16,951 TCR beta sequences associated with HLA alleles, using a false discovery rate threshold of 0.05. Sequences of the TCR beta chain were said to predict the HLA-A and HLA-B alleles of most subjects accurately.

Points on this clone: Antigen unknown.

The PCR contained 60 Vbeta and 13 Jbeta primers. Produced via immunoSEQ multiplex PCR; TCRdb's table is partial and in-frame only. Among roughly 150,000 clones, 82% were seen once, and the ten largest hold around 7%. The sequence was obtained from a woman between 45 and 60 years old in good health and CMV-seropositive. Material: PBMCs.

The CDR3 region has the DNA TGTGCCAGTGAACAGGGCTGGGGCAATGAGCAGTTCTTC. As protein: CASEQGWGNEQFF. J is TRBJ2-1 and V is TRBV19; tentatively, D is TRBD1 (6 bases). The ends were cut back, 8 bases at V and 6 bases at J, with 14 bases in the middle. CDR1 is LNHDA, CDR2 SQIVND, per germline (reference sequence). CDR3 size: 13 residues.